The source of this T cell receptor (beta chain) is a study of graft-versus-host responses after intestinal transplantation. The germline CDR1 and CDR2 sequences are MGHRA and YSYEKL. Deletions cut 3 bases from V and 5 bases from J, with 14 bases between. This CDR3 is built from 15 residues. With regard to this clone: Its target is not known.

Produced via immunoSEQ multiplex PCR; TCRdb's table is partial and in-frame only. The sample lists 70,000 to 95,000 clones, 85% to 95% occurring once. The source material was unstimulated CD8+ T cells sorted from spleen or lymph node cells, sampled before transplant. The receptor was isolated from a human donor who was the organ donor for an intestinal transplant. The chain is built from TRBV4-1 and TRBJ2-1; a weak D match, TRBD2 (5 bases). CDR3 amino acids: CASSQRVRPDNEQFF. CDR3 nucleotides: TGCGCCAGCAGCCAGAGGGTCCGACCAGACAATGAGCAGTTCTTC.